This is a list of T cell receptor beta chains from one sample in a study of neurological immune-mediated disorders. TCRdb independently ran MiXCR on the 5' RACE reads; one entry per CDR3 protein. The sample consists of about 38,000 distinct CDR3 sequences, more than 9.5% of them appearing once. The sequencing sample was made of PBMCs. These receptors originate from a man aged 55 to 70 with HTLV-1-associated myelopathy (HAM/TSP). Each CDR3 is given with its conserved first and last residue. Each record gives: CDR3 protein, CDR3 DNA, J gene, V gene, D gene, clone size. A D gene is named only where the DNA matches it firmly. Clone size is not always given. Where it is, it says once, few, many or a class for expanded clones.

CASSATGNTEAFF | TGTGCCAGCAGTGCAACAGGGAACACTGAAGCTTTCTTT | TRBJ1-1 | TRBV12-3/TRBV12-4 | NA | few
CASTLGPSTDTQYF | TGTGCCAGCACCCTGGGACCGAGCACAGATACGCAGTATTTT | TRBJ2-3 | TRBV11-3 | NA | many
CASSSRPTSTDTQYF | TGTGCCAGCAGTTCTAGGCCTACAAGCACAGATACGCAGTATTTT | TRBJ2-3 | TRBV27 | NA | many
CSAKYSLAGAKDTQYF | TGCAGTGCCAAATATTCACTAGCGGGAGCTAAAGATACGCAGTATTTT | TRBJ2-3 | TRBV20-1 | TRBD2 | many
CASSTRGDGEAFF | TGCGCCAGCAGCACCAGGGGGGACGGTGAAGCTTTCTTT | TRBJ1-1 | TRBV5-1 | TRBD1 | many
CASSPGQGNEKLFF | TGTGCCAGCAGCCCCGGACAGGGGAATGAAAAACTGTTTTTT | TRBJ1-4 | TRBV7-9 | TRBD1 | many
CASSLPGLSSYNEQFF | TGCGCCAGCAGCTTGCCAGGACTGAGCTCCTACAATGAGCAGTTCTTC | TRBJ2-1 | TRBV5-1 | NA | many
CSAARGANTEAFF | TGCAGTGCTGCCCGGGGAGCGAACACTGAAGCTTTCTTT | TRBJ1-1 | TRBV20-1 | NA | many
CASSLVYGSNQPQHF | TGTGCCAGCAGCTTAGTCTACGGGAGCAATCAGCCCCAGCATTTT | TRBJ1-5 | TRBV7-6 | NA | many
CASREKEDYGYTF | TGTGCCAGCAGGGAAAAGGAAGACTATGGCTACACCTTC | TRBJ1-2 | TRBV2 | NA | medium-sized
CASSMGGHGTEAFF | TGTGCCAGCAGTATGGGGGGACACGGCACTGAAGCTTTCTTT | TRBJ1-1 | TRBV27 | NA | many
CSVMGPSSYEQYF | TGCAGCGTTATGGGACCCAGCTCCTACGAGCAGTACTTC | TRBJ2-7 | TRBV29-1 | NA | NA
CASSVQGKETQYF | TGTGCCAGCAGCGTACAGGGTAAAGAGACCCAGTACTTC | TRBJ2-5 | TRBV9 | NA | many
CASSHLAVGRIYEKLFF | TGTGCCAGCAGCCATCTAGCGGTTGGGCGAATCTATGAAAAACTGTTTTTT | TRBJ1-4 | TRBV7-9 | NA | many
CASSPGASGYQETQYF | TGCGCCAGCAGCCCTGGGGCCTCAGGGTACCAAGAGACCCAGTACTTC | TRBJ2-5 | TRBV5-1 | NA | many
CSARREESGSGEQYF | TGCAGTGCTAGGCGCGAAGAGAGCGGGAGCGGTGAGCAGTACTTC | TRBJ2-7 | TRBV20-1 | TRBD2 | many